Below are 20 T cell receptor beta chains sequenced from a single sample in a study of a mutant IDH1 vaccine in newly diagnosed glioma (dated by TCRdb to the early 2020s). Antigens of these TCRs are unknown. Interpreted using the paper, the time point label stands for: week 47, end of study. Each vaccine dose was 300 ug of a 20-mer mutant IDH1 peptide in Montanide, given subcutaneously with topical imiquimod. Library creation used the immunoSEQ multiplex PCR assay. TCRdb provides this immuneACCESS table in a form limited to in-frame rearrangements. Some clones are lacking; in checked studies, under half of them reflect an unresolved V gene, and why the rest are absent is not known. The table for this sample lists fewer than 95,000 clones; about 81% of them were counted only once. The ten largest clones capture around 5.3% of the sample. The specimen comprised PBMCs, sampled from a glioma patient whose treatment included an IDH1 peptide vaccine. The source is a man between 40 and 49 years old with glioma.

The rearrangement links TRBV6-5 to TRBJ2-5; D remains ambiguous. V gave up 6 bases and J gave up 0 bases, with 8 bases separating them. The CDR3 has 13 amino acids. Per germline, CDR1 MNHEY and CDR2 SVGAGI. Here the CDR3 DNA reads TGTGCCAGCAGGGGAATAAACCAAGAGACCCAGTACTTC. Amino acids: CASRGINQETQYF.

The rearrangement joins TRBV9 to TRBJ2-5; 8 bases are a match to TRBD2. V trimming: 0 bases; J trimming: 1 base; junction bases outside the gene matches: 8. CDR1 is SGDLS and CDR2 is YYNGEE in the germline V gene. The CDR3 has 17 amino acids. The CDR3 protein is CASSVASSGGFQETQYF. In nucleotides, the CDR3 is TGTGCCAGCAGCGTAGCCTCTTCGGGGGGGTTCCAAGAGACCCAGTACTTC. Full variable domain (outside the CDR3, taken from reference TRBV9 and TRBJ2-5): DSGVTQTPKHLITATGQRVTLRCSPRSGDLSVYWYQQSLDQGLQFLIQYYNGEERAKGNILERFSAQQFPDLHSELNLSSLELGDSALYFCASSVASSGGFQETQYFGPGTRLLVL.

The chain recombines TRBV11-2 with TRBJ2-7, with 14 bases lining up with TRBD2. With 5 bases clipped from V and 2 bases from J, the junction kept 11 bases outside the gene matches. CDR1 SGHAT and CDR2 FQNNGV come from the germline V gene. The CDR3 extends over 18 amino acids. The CDR3 bases are TGTGCCAGCAGCGCAGGGGAGACTAGCGGGAGGGACCCCTACGAGCAGTACTTC. It specifies CASSAGETSGRDPYEQYF. Using reference TRBV11-2 and TRBJ2-7 for the parts outside the CDR3, the full variable domain is EAGVAQSPRYKIIEKRQSVAFWCNPISGHATLYWYQQILGQGPKLLIQFQNNGVVDDSQLPKDRFSAERLKGVDSTLKIQPAKLEDSAVYLCASSAGETSGRDPYEQYFGPGTRLTVT.

In its sample, this clone was seen once. CDR3 coding DNA: TGTGCCAGTAGTATGGAGGGATTGTCCTACAATGAGCAGTTCTTC. It yields the protein CASSMEGLSYNEQFF. V is TRBV19 and J is TRBJ2-1; perhaps TRBD2 as D (6 bases). V shed 3 bases and J shed 1 base, with 10 bases lying between them. This CDR3 is built from 15 residues. Per the germline V gene, CDR1 is LNHDA and CDR2 is SQIVND (reference sequence).

This clone was observed a handful of times. The gene calls are TRBV7-9 and TRBJ1-1; D not resolved. Germline V gene data show CDR1 as SEHNR and CDR2 as FQNEAQ (reference sequence). The CDR3 length is 11 residues. V was trimmed by 8 bases and J by 5 bases, leaving 9 bases between them. CDR3 loop: CASEGQTEAFF. The CDR3 bases are TGTGCCAGCGAGGGCCAGACTGAAGCTTTCTTT.

This clone has just a few counts. This chain uses TRBV19 with TRBJ2-5; 9 positions agree with TRBD1. V trimming: 1 base; J trimming: 5 bases; junction bases outside the gene matches: 5. The length of the CDR3 is 15 residues. Germline assignment: CDR1 LNHDA and CDR2 SQIVND (reference sequence). The CDR3 DNA sequence: TGTGCCAGTAGTATAGGGACAGGGGAAGACGAGACCCAGTACTTC. This translates into CASSIGTGEDETQYF.

Concerning this clone itself: At one end the junction does not follow the germline gene, possibly because of a read error. The chain carries TRBV19 and TRBJ1-3, with unresolved D. CDR3 size: 13 residues. Germline V gene sequence: CDR1 LNHDA, CDR2 SQIVND (reference sequence). The CDR3 reads CATSEISGNTIYF. DNA of the CDR3: TGCGCCACTTCAGAGATTTCCGGAAACACCATATATTTT.

The V and J genes are TRBV2 and TRBJ2-5; no definite D call. The V and J ends lost 1 base and 2 bases respectively, with 11 bases between them. The CDR3 loop spans 15 amino acids. CDR1 is SNHLY and CDR2 is FYNNEI in the germline V gene. CDR3 sequence: CASSEVAQLQETQYF. The DNA for the CDR3 is TGTGCCAGCAGTGAAGTGGCTCAGTTACAAGAGACCCAGTACTTC.

V usage is TRBV6-6 and J usage is TRBJ1-1; D is ambiguous. This CDR3 contains 12 residues. V lost 0 bases, J lost 3 bases, and 2 bases lay in between. Germline V gives CDR1 MNHNY, CDR2 SVGAGI (reference sequence). The DNA of the CDR3 is TGTGCCAGCAGTTACTCCGACACTGAAGCTTTCTTT. Translated: CASSYSDTEAFF.

The chain couples TRBV5-4 to TRBJ2-3; 7 bases match TRBD1. V lost 4 bases and J lost 6; bases outside the gene matches: 8. In germline, CDR1 is SGHNT, CDR2 YYREEE (reference sequence). CDR3 length: 14 residues. The CDR3 DNA reads TGTGCCAGCAGCGAACAGGGGTTTTTGGATACGCAGTATTTT. It specifies CASSEQGFLDTQYF.

In this sample, this clone turned up once. The CDR3 protein is CAWRGSGGAGTQYF. As DNA, the CDR3 is TGTGCCTGGAGAGGTAGCGGGGGGGCTGGTACGCAGTATTTT. The gene calls are TRBV30 and TRBJ2-3, with 11 bases lining up with TRBD2. CDR1 GTSNPN and CDR2 SVGIG come from the germline V gene (reference sequence). V trimming: 3 bases; J trimming: 8 bases; junction bases outside the gene matches: 7. The length of the CDR3 is 14 residues.

The rearrangement joins TRBV4-2 to TRBJ2-1; possible D gene TRBD2, 6 bases. The CDR3 is made up of 14 amino acids. V lost 0 bases to trimming and J lost 8 bases, with 11 bases between them. Per germline, CDR1 LGHNA and CDR2 YNFKEQ. DNA for the CDR3: TGTGCCAGCAGCCAAGATAGCGGTGGGGATGAGCAGTTCTTC. Translated, it gives CASSQDSGGDEQFF.

The gene calls are TRBV5-4 and TRBJ1-2; D is possibly TRBD1 (6 bases). CDR1 is SGHNT and CDR2 is YYREEE in the germline V gene (reference sequence). V shed 3 bases and J shed 3 bases, with 15 bases lying between them. There are 15 residues in the CDR3. Written as DNA, the CDR3 is TGTGCCAGCAGCTCGACCGGGGGCCGCTACTATGGCTACACCTTC. It codes for CASSSTGGRYYGYTF.

CDR3 in DNA: TGCAGCGTATACAGGGAGGGAGGCTACACCTTC. Encoded protein: CSVYREGGYTF. V usage is TRBV29-1 and J usage is TRBJ1-2, with a weak D call TRBD1 (6 bases). The germline V and J ends were trimmed by 6 bases and 8 bases, with 13 bases remaining between them. Germline V gene sequence: CDR1 SQVTM, CDR2 ANQGSEA. The CDR3 totals 11 residues.

Written as DNA, the CDR3 is TGTGCCAGCAGCTTAGGGCGGGGGGGCCTAGATACGCAGTATTTT. Protein: CASSLGRGGLDTQYF. This sequence joins TRBV11-2 and TRBJ2-3, with 9 positions matching TRBD2. Trimming cost V 1 base and J 5 bases; bases outside gene matches: 4. The germline gives CDR1 SGHAT, CDR2 FQNNGV. The length of the CDR3 is 15 residues.

This sequence joins TRBV5-6 and TRBJ2-7, with a possible D match to TRBD2 (5 bases). With 1 base removed from V and 6 bases from J, the gap between germline ends came to 14 bases. Germline assignment: CDR1 SGHDT and CDR2 YYEEEE. The CDR3 has 14 amino acids. The DNA for the CDR3 is TGTGCCAGCAGCTTGCCGTTGGGGAGCTCCGAGCAGTACTTC. It specifies CASSLPLGSSEQYF. The full variable domain, its missing parts supplied by reference TRBV5-6 and TRBJ2-7, is DAGVTQSPTHLIKTRGQQVTLRCSPKSGHDTVSWYQQALGQGPQFIFQYYEEEERQRGNFPDRFSGHQFPNYSSELNVNALLLGDSALYLCASSLPLGSSEQYFGPGTRLTVT.

The chain carries TRBV9 and TRBJ2-5, with a weak D call TRBD1 (5 bases). Trimming pared 0 bases from V and 3 bases from J, leaving 9 bases between. Germline V gene sequence: CDR1 SGDLS, CDR2 YYNGEE. This CDR3 spans 14 amino acids. The CDR3 DNA is TGTGCCAGCAGCGTAGAAAGGGGCGAAGAGACCCAGTACTTC. This sequence encodes CASSVERGEETQYF.

V and J are TRBV6-1 and TRBJ1-5, with D perhaps TRBD1 (5 bases). CDR3 length: 16 amino acids. Germline CDR1 is MNHNS and CDR2 is SASEGT. V was shortened by 2 bases and J by 2 bases, with 13 bases between the two germline ends. DNA for the CDR3: TGTGCCAGCAGTGAACACGAAGGGGTGGGCAATCAGCCCCAGCATTTT. Translated: CASSEHEGVGNQPQHF.

The V call is TRBV29-1, the J call TRBJ2-7; either TRBD1 or TRBD2 may fit D (5 bases each). V gave up 4 bases and J gave up 2 bases, with 12 bases separating them. Germline CDR1 and CDR2: SQVTM and ANQGSEA. This CDR3 is 13 amino acids long. This CDR3 is CSVAAGSAYEQYF. The DNA of the CDR3 is TGCAGCGTTGCGGCAGGGAGCGCCTACGAGCAGTACTTC.

The chain is built from TRBV28 and TRBJ1-1; D is undetermined. This CDR3 is 15 amino acids long. V lost 3 bases and J lost 8, with 19 bases in between. The germline gives CDR1 MDHEN, CDR2 SYDVKM. The CDR3 nucleotides read TGTGCCAGCAGTTTCCGGGAACTAGTCCTGACCGAAGCTTTCTTT. It codes for CASSFRELVLTEAFF.